This T cell receptor beta chain was retrieved from a study of metastatic and nonmetastatic thyroid tumors. For the study at large: Repertoire comparison spanned blood and tumor or nodule tissue of malignant and benign thyroid patients. Study findings and constraints: Across blood and tumor, TCR beta diversity in malignant thyroid tumors was reportedly significantly higher than in benign nodules.

Each patient went into thyroid surgery without having received any treatment. Trimming pared 0 bases from V and 2 bases from J, leaving 18 bases between. Germline CDR1 and CDR2: MGHRA and YSYEKL. This CDR3 is built from 18 residues. TCRdb re-called the PCR reads with MiXCR. The table shows around 23,000 clones, with 28% occurring only once. Concerning this clone: Its antigen is unknown.

The specimen sequenced was tumor tissue. This TCR came from a male donor with papillary thyroid cancer or a benign thyroid nodule (not recorded which). Some clones in this sample may be carry-over from other donors' samples. The chain is built from TRBV4-1 and TRBJ2-3, with D hard to call. The CDR3 bases are TGCGCCAGCAGCCAAGATCCGGCCGGCCTCTCAACCACAGATACGCAGTATTTT. It is translated as CASSQDPAGLSTTDTQYF.